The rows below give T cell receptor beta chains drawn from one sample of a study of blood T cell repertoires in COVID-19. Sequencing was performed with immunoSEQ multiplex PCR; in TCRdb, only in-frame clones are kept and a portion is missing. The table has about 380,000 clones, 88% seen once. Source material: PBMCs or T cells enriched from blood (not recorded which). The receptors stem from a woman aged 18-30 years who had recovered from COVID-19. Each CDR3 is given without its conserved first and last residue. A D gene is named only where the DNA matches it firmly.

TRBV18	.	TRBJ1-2	ASSQSIDRPNYGYT
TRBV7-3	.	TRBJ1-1	ASSLRSGNTEAF
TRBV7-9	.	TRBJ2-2	ASSLWTENTGELF
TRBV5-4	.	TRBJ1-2	ASSYREIYGYT
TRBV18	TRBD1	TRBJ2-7	ASSPGTGGLDEQY
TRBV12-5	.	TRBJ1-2	ASGLTGNYGYT
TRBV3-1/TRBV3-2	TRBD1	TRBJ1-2	ASSQSSGGNYGYT
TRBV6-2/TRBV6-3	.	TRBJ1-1	ASSYGREHTEAF
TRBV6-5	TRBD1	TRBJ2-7	ASSSTGGYEQY
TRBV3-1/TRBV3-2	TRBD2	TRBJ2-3	ASSQLLAGATDTQY
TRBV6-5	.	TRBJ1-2	ASSPANGYGYT
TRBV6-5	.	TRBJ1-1	ASSPGGEAF
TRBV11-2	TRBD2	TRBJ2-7	ASSSGLENYEQY
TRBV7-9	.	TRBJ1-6	ASSWGHPWTYNSPLH
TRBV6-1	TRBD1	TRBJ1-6	ASSDRGYDSPLH